The T cell receptor beta chain under discussion was sequenced for a study of CD8 T cells in ankylosing spondylitis. Study conclusions and caveats: Ankylosing spondylitis blood appeared to be characterized by a TCR beta motif of eight or nine highly homologous variants. Clones linked to disease were reported to show significant enrichment in matched ankylosing spondylitis synovial fluid.

This clonotype was picked up a small number of times. What it binds is not known. Sequence at one end of the junction differs from germline and may be a read error. The CDR3 is 8 residues long. Germline V CDR1 and CDR2: DFQATT, SNEGSKA (reference sequence). Libraries of TCR beta came from quantitative 5'-RACE with molecular barcodes. Each CDR3 protein gets one entry after TCRdb re-called the 5' RACE reads with MiXCR. The profile covers about 260,000 distinct CDR3 sequences, with about 24% appearing a single time and approximately 0.61% taken by the ten largest. The chain recombines TRBV20-1 with TRBJ1-2; D is uncertain. This receptor was identified in a male donor with ankylosing spondylitis or in good health (not recorded which). Sequenced material: blood, either unsorted or a sorted T cell fraction (not recorded which). The CDR3 region has the DNA TGCAGTGCTAGTACCCTCTACTTC. Protein product: CSASTLYF.